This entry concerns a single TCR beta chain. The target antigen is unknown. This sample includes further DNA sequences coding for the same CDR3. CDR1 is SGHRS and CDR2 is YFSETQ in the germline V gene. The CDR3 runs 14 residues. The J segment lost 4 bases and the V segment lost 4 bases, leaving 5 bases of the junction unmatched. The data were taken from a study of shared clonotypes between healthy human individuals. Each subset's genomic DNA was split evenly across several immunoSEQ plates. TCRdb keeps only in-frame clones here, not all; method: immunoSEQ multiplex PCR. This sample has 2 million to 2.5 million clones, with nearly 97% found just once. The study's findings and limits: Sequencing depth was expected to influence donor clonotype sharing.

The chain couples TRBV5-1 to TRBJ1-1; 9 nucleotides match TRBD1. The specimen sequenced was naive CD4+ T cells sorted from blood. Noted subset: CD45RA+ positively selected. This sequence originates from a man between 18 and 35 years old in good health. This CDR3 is CASSPTGGGTEAFF. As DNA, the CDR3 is TGCGCCAGCAGCCCGACAGGGGGTGGCACTGAAGCTTTCTTT.